The following is a T cell receptor beta chain sequence with its context. Its binding antigen is unknown. Per-base qualities were not stored, and no clone one base away is much larger. TCRbeta CDR3 regions were amplified from genomic DNA using the immunoSEQ Assay, a bias-controlled multiplex PCR. Concerning the study's data processing: Within the assay, amplification of reference gene primers was used to estimate how many nucleated cells each sample contained. Sequence reads were collapsed and filtered to measure the absolute abundance of every unique TCRbeta CDR3 rearrangement. For each sample, productive Simpson clonality was calculated as the square root of Simpson's diversity index across productive rearrangements. Imported from immuneACCESS, the table was reduced by TCRdb to in-frame sequences with V and J called. These copies leave out some clones; in studies compared against another copy, an unresolved V gene accounts for under half, and the cause of the remainder is not known. The V and J calls and clone size were taken over from that table, and D and trimming were inferred from the DNA. The sample table shows 150,000 to 200,000 clones, and approximately 86% are seen once. The ten top clones hold around 7% of the sample.

The data originate from a study of blood T cell repertoires in COVID-19 (TCRdb year 2020). About the study as a whole: Samples covering the acute and convalescent phases of COVID-19 were provided by collaborators in the United States, Italy and Spain. The samples were drawn from the first 160 participants of the ongoing ImmuneRACE study and from more than 1,000 subjects provided by 6 global collaborators. Where available, HLA class I and class II types were taken from metadata supplied by the sample provider and were not determined by assay-based typing. A freely available public database, intended as a resource for researchers studying the immune response to SARS-CoV-2, is where the repertoires were released. Sample metadata almost always included a de-identified subject ID, COVID-19 status, age in years and sex. Deeply sampled blood TCRbeta repertoires from subjects exposed to, actively infected with, or recovered from COVID-19 were included in the dataset. The material from the prospective study consisted of cDNA or gDNA derived from T cells, B-cell-depleted T cells, or PBMCs.

What the authors observed across the whole study: Clinical and demographic metadata were provided uncurated, with the amount varying by source and participant.

Collaborating institutions collected whole blood in K2EDTA tubes following their own protocols. For TCRbeta analysis, collaborators shipped samples in one of three forms: frozen whole blood, isolated PBMCs, or DNA extracted from either of those sample types. CDR1 and CDR2 were assigned from the germline V gene as MGHRA and YSYEKL. The CDR3 spans 13 residues, from the cysteine through the phenylalanine. Left in the record is the CDR3 DNA by itself, 39 bases read in frame from the first base. Trimming removed 2 bases from V and 6 bases from J; the gene matches leave 1 base unexplained. This sequence was found in a man in his fifties or sixties with active or convalescent COVID-19. The chain employs TRBV4-1 and TRBJ2-3; the junction holds 8 bases that match TRBD1. Material for sequencing was peripheral blood. The bases read TGCGCCAGCAGCCAACAGGGGGCCGATACGCAGTATTTT. This is translated as CASSQQGADTQYF.